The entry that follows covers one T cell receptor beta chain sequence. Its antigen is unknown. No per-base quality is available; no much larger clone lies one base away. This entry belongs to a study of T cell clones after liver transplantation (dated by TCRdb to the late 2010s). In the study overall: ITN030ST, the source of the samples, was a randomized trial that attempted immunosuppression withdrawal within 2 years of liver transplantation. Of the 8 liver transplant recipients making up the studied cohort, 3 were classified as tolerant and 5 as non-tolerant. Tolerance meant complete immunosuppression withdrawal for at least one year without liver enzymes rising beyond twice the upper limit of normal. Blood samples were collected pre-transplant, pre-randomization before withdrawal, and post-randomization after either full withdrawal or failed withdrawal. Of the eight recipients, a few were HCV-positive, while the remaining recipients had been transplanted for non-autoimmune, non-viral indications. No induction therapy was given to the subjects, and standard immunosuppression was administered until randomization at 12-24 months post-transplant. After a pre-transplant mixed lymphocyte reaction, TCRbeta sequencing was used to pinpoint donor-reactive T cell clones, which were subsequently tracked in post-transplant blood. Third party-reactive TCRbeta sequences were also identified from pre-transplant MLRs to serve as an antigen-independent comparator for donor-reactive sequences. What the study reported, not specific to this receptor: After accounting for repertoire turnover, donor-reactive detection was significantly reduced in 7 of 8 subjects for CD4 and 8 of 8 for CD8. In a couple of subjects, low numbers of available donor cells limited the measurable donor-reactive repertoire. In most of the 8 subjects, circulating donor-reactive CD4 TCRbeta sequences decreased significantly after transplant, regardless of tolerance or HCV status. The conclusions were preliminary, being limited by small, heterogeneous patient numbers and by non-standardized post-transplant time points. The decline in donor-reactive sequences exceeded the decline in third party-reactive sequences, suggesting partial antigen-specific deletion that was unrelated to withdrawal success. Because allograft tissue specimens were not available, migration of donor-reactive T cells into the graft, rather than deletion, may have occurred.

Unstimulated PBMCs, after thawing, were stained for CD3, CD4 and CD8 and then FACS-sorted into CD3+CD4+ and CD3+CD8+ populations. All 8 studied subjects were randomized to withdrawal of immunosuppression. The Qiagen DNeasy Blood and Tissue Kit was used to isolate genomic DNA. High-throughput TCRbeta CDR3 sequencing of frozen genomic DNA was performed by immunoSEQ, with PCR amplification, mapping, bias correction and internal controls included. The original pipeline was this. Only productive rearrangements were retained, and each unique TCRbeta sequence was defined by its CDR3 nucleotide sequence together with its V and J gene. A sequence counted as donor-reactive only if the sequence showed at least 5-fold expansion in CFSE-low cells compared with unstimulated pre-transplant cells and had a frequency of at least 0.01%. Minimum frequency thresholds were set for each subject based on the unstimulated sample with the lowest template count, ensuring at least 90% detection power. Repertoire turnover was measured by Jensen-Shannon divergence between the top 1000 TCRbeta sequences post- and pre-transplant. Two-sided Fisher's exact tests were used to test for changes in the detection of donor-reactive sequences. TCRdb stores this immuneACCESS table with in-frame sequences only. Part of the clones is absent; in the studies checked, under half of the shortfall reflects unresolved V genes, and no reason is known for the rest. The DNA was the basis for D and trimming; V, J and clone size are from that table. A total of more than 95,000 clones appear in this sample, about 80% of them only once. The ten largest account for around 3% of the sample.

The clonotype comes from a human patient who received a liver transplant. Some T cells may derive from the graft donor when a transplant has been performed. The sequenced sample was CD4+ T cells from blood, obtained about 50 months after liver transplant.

Here the CDR3 is given as CASSFGQPSYEQYF. Here is the DNA: TGTGCCAGCAGCTTCGGACAGCCCTCCTACGAGCAGTACTTC. The sequence links TRBV5-6 to TRBJ2-7, with a weak D call of TRBD1 (6 bases match). CDR1 SGHDT and CDR2 YYEEEE are derived from the germline V gene. The cysteine opens and the phenylalanine closes a CDR3 of 14 amino acids. Left in the record is the CDR3 DNA by itself, 42 bases read in frame from the first base. V is clipped by 2 bases and J by 0 bases, and the sequence between their germline boundaries is 9 bases long.